Listed here is a single T cell receptor (beta chain). The repertoire was sequenced with immunoSEQ multiplex PCR; TCRdb's copy has only in-frame clones and lacks some. The sample shows about 51,000 clones, more than 85% of them seen only once. This sample is part of a study of T cell changes during pregnancy in multiple sclerosis. This sequence originates from a female donor with multiple sclerosis, enrolled in a pregnancy study. The sample in question was CD8+ T cells from peripheral blood mononuclear cells, obtained in the second trimester of pregnancy.

Written as DNA, the CDR3 is TGTGCCAGCAGCCTGCCGGGGGGGTACAATGAGCAGTTCTTC. Its translation is CASSLPGGYNEQFF. The J gene is TRBJ2-1, the V gene TRBV7-9; TRBD2 matches at 8 bases. The junction had 4 bases not matched to a gene; V was cut back by 5 bases and J by 4 bases. The CDR3 spans 14 residues. The germline V gene has CDR1 SEHNR and CDR2 FQNEAQ (reference sequence).